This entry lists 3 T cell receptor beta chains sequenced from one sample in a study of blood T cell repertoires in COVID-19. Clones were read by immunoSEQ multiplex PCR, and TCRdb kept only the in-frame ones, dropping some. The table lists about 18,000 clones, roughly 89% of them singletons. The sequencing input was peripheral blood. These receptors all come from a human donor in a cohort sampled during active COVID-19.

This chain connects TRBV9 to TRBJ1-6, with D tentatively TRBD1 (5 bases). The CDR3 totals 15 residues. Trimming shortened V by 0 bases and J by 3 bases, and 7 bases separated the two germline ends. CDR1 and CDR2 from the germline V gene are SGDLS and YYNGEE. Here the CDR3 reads CASSVAGGYNSPLHF. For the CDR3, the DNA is TGTGCCAGCAGCGTAGCCGGGGGCTATAATTCACCCCTCCACTTT. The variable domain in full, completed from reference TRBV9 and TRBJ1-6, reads DSGVTQTPKHLITATGQRVTLRCSPRSGDLSVYWYQQSLDQGLQFLIQYYNGEERAKGNILERFSAQQFPDLHSELNLSSLELGDSALYFCASSVAGGYNSPLHFGNGTRLTVT.

The CDR3 nucleotides read TGTGCCACCAGTGGTCACAGGGGGCTGGGACTAGAGGATGAGCAGTTCTTC. The encoded protein is CATSGHRGLGLEDEQFF. The rearrangement joins TRBV24-1 to TRBJ2-1; maybe TRBD1 (9 bases). Deletions cut 5 bases from V and 8 bases from J, with 24 bases between. CDR3 size: 17 residues. Germline V gene lookup returns CDR1 KGHDR and CDR2 SFDVKD.

The CDR3 sequence is CASSLRLSNEKLFF. In nucleotides, the CDR3 is TGTGCCAGCAGTTTAAGACTCTCAAATGAAAAACTGTTTTTT. The J gene is TRBJ1-4, the V gene TRBV28, with D unresolved. The germline V and J ends were trimmed by 2 bases and 5 bases, with 9 bases remaining between them. Germline assignment: CDR1 MDHEN and CDR2 SYDVKM. There are 14 residues in the CDR3.